Listed here are 26 T cell receptor beta chains from one sample, sequenced in a study of blood T cell repertoires in COVID-19. This table comes from immunoSEQ multiplex PCR, and its TCRdb copy is limited to in-frame clones, with some not included. In the table there are almost 100,000 clones, 86% of which are singletons. The sequenced sample consisted of peripheral blood. The receptors here all came from a man between 50 and 59 years old with acute or convalescent COVID-19.

This chain links TRBV7-2 with TRBJ1-1, with TRBD1 matching over 7 bases. The junction had 6 bases not matched to a gene; V was cut back by 2 bases and J by 3 bases. Germline V gene lookup returns CDR1 SGHTA and CDR2 FQGNSA. The CDR3 loop spans 15 amino acids. The CDR3, as DNA: TGTGCCAGCAGCTTAACCCCGGGACAGTACACTGAAGCTTTCTTT. Amino acids: CASSLTPGQYTEAFF.

CDR3 nucleotide sequence: TGTGCCAGCTCACCACTCCCGTCGGGGGATTCACCCCTCCACTTT. Protein: CASSPLPSGDSPLHF. This rearrangement joins TRBV18 to TRBJ1-6, with a weak D call TRBD1 (5 bases). Germline CDR1 is KGHSH and CDR2 is LQKENI. CDR3 length equals 15 residues. Trimming cost V 1 base and J 8 bases, with 12 bases left between them. Together with reference TRBV18 and TRBJ1-6, the CDR3 gives the full variable domain: NAGVMQNPRHLVRRRGQEARLRCSPMKGHSHVYWYRQLPEEGLKFMVYLQKENIIDESGMPKERFSAEFPKEGPSILRIQQVVRGDSAAYFCASSPLPSGDSPLHFGNGTRLTVT.

This chain joins TRBV24-1 and TRBJ1-5; D unclear. The germline V and J ends were trimmed by 5 bases and 3 bases, with 10 bases remaining between them. The length of the CDR3 is 14 residues. CDR1 is KGHDR and CDR2 is SFDVKD in the germline V gene. CDR3 sequence reads: CATSGGSNNQPQHF. The CDR3 DNA reads as TGTGCCACCAGTGGTGGCAGTAACAATCAGCCCCAGCATTTT.

This clone came up once. Other DNA sequences in the sample encode the same CDR3. V is TRBV10-3 and J is TRBJ2-1; 9 nucleotides match TRBD2. Germline V CDR1 and CDR2: ENHRY, SYGVKD. The trim removed 3 bases at V and 4 bases at J, leaving 4 bases unmatched. CDR3 length equals 15 residues. The CDR3 spells CAISDVLAGYNEQFF. The DNA for the CDR3 is TGTGCCATCAGTGATGTACTAGCGGGTTACAATGAGCAGTTCTTC.

The chain has TRBV2 and TRBJ1-3; perhaps TRBD1 as D (6 bases). The CDR3 contains 17 residues. Germline loops: CDR1 SNHLY, CDR2 FYNNEI. Trimming took off 6 bases at V and 3 bases at J, with 21 bases between the two ends. The CDR3 DNA follows: TGTGCCAGCAGCGACATCGCGGGGGGGCGTAATGGAAACACCATATATTTT. Protein sequence: CASSDIAGGRNGNTIYF.

This clone was counted a few times. The rearrangement uses TRBV7-9 and TRBJ1-1; D might be TRBD1 (6 bases). Germline V gene lookup returns CDR1 SEHNR and CDR2 FQNEAQ (reference sequence). Trimming removed 2 bases from V and 1 base from J, with 11 bases in between. The CDR3 length is 15 residues. CDR3 DNA: TGTGCCAGCAGCTTAAGGACAGTGGGGAACACTGAAGCTTTCTTT. This encodes CASSLRTVGNTEAFF.

This clone was counted a single time. The rearrangement links TRBV27 to TRBJ1-2; 9 bases are shared with TRBD1. V lost 9 bases to trimming and J lost 4 bases; unmatched junction nucleotides: 12. The CDR3 totals 15 residues. CDR1 and CDR2 from the germline V gene are MNHEY and SMNVEV (reference sequence). The CDR3 DNA reads as TGTGCCAGTTCCTCGTCGGGACAGGGCCTCTATGGCTACACCTTC. Translation gives CASSSSGQGLYGYTF.

V is TRBV9 and J is TRBJ2-2; the D gene is possibly TRBD1 (5 bases). Between the trimmed V and J ends, which lost 0 bases and 4 bases, there was a span of 7 bases. Germline V lookup: CDR1 SGDLS, CDR2 YYNGEE. The CDR3 has 14 amino acids. In DNA, the CDR3 is TGTGCCAGCAGCGTAGGGGGCGGCACCGGGGAGCTGTTTTTT. Translating gives CASSVGGGTGELFF.

The rearrangement joins TRBV5-1 to TRBJ1-6; 8 bases agree with TRBD1. The CDR3 runs 16 residues. Germline V gene data show CDR1 as SGHRS and CDR2 as YFSETQ. V trimming: 4 bases; J trimming: 0 bases; junction bases outside the gene matches: 3. CDR3 sequence (DNA): TGCGCCAGCAGCCCAGGACAGGGCTCCTATAATTCACCCCTCCACTTT. Protein product: CASSPGQGSYNSPLHF.

The gene calls are TRBV11-2 and TRBJ2-3, with TRBD1 as a possible D gene (6 bases). V lost 0 bases, J lost 4 bases, and 14 bases lay in between. Germline CDR1 SGHAT, CDR2 FQNNGV. The CDR3 is 16 residues long. The CDR3 DNA is TGTGCCAGCAGCTTAGATTCGCGACAGGCCGCAGATACGCAGTATTTT. Translated: CASSLDSRQAADTQYF.

This clone was found a few times. This chain connects TRBV14 to TRBJ2-7; D unclear. Germline V gives CDR1 SGHDN, CDR2 FVKESK. The CDR3 is made up of 16 amino acids. Between the trimmed V and J ends, which lost 0 bases and 2 bases, there was a span of 14 bases. The CDR3 reads CASSQDDYSSTYEQYF. In nucleotides, the CDR3 is TGTGCCAGCAGCCAAGATGATTACAGTTCAACCTACGAGCAGTACTTC.

Only a few counts were recorded for this clone. The chain recombines TRBV1 with TRBJ2-3; the table's D call, TRBD2, has no DNA check behind it. TRBV1 is designated a pseudogene. The CDR3 is 18 residues long. CDR3 nucleotide sequence: TGCACCAGCAGCCAAGATCCCAAGCGGCTAGCGGTAATCCATTCGCAGTATTTT. Residues: CTSSQDPKRLAVIHSQYF.

The V gene is TRBV10-3, the J gene TRBJ2-5, with D possibly matching TRBD2 (6 bases). Trimming removed 0 bases from V and 7 bases from J, with 12 bases in between. Germline CDR1 and CDR2: ENHRY and SYGVKD. This CDR3 spans 14 amino acids. This chain's CDR3 is CAISESGGRGTQYF. As DNA, the CDR3 is TGTGCCATCAGTGAGTCGGGAGGACGAGGGACCCAGTACTTC.

This sequence joins TRBV10-3 and TRBJ2-1; D possibly corresponds to TRBD2 (5 bases). V lost 3 bases and J lost 12, with 9 bases in between. Germline V lookup: CDR1 ENHRY, CDR2 SYGVKD. The CDR3 consists of 11 residues. DNA of the CDR3: TGTGCCATCAGTGACGCGGGCCGGCAGTTCTTC. Amino acids: CAISDAGRQFF.

The chain joins TRBV12-3 or TRBV12-4 to TRBJ1-3; weak D call: TRBD1 (5 bases). There are 12 residues in the CDR3. Trimming took 8 bases from V and 4 from J, leaving 9 bases between them. CDR3: CASGDRGNTIYF. The CDR3 DNA reads as TGTGCCAGCGGCGACAGAGGAAACACCATATATTTT.

Only one count was recorded for this clone. Other DNA variants within this sample encode the same CDR3. CDR3 sequence reads: CASSPGQGNYGYTF. CDR3 nucleotide sequence: TGTGCCAGCAGCCCCGGACAGGGGAATTATGGCTACACCTTC. This chain uses TRBV9 with TRBJ1-2; 9 bases are shared with TRBD1. The CDR3 is 14 residues long. The germline CDR1 and CDR2 sequences are SGDLS and YYNGEE. V lost 4 bases, J lost 5 bases, and 6 bases stayed unmatched. Full variable domain (missing parts from reference TRBV9 and TRBJ1-2): DSGVTQTPKHLITATGQRVTLRCSPRSGDLSVYWYQQSLDQGLQFLIQYYNGEERAKGNILERFSAQQFPDLHSELNLSSLELGDSALYFCASSPGQGNYGYTFGSGTRLTVV.

V is TRBV7-9 and J is TRBJ2-1; D might be TRBD1 (5 bases). Trimming removed 2 bases at V and 4 bases at J, with 12 bases between. The CDR3 runs 15 residues. Germline values: CDR1 SEHNR, CDR2 FQNEAQ (reference sequence). In DNA, the CDR3 is TGTGCCAGCAGCTTATGGGTGGGGCAGTACAATGAGCAGTTCTTC. It is translated as CASSLWVGQYNEQFF.

The rearrangement uses TRBV20-1 and TRBJ1-1; D remains unclear. Germline V gene lookup returns CDR1 DFQATT and CDR2 SNEGSKA (reference sequence). This CDR3 spans 11 amino acids. Trimming removed 3 bases from V and 4 bases from J, with 6 bases in between. The CDR3 region has the DNA TGCAGTGCTAGTACGGGCACTGAAGCTTTCTTT. Its translation: CSASTGTEAFF.

V usage is TRBV19 and J usage is TRBJ2-3, with 7 bases aligning to TRBD2. The CDR3 sequence is 18 residues long. The germline V gene has CDR1 LNHDA and CDR2 SQIVND (reference sequence). With V trimmed by 1 base and J by 3 bases, 13 bases remained unmatched. CDR3 protein: CASSIAAGAVEGTDTQYF. The CDR3 region has the DNA TGTGCCAGTAGTATAGCGGCGGGAGCGGTTGAGGGGACAGATACGCAGTATTTT.

The chain couples TRBV7-9 to TRBJ2-3; 7 bases line up with TRBD2. V shed 5 bases, J shed 0 bases, and the junction held 11 bases outside the gene matches. Germline CDR1 SEHNR, CDR2 FQNEAQ (reference sequence). The CDR3 has 17 amino acids. The CDR3 DNA sequence: TGTGCCAGCAGCAAAACAAAACTAGCGATAAGCACAGATACGCAGTATTTT. This sequence encodes CASSKTKLAISTDTQYF. Using reference TRBV7-9 and TRBJ2-3 for the parts outside the CDR3, the full variable domain is DTGVSQNPRHKITKRGQNVTFRCDPISEHNRLYWYRQTLGQGPEFLTYFQNEAQLEKSRLLSDRFSAERPKGSFSTLEIQRTEQGDSAMYLCASSKTKLAISTDTQYFGPGTRLTVL.

The gene calls are TRBV28 and TRBJ2-6; D is undetermined. CDR1 and CDR2 (germline): MDHEN, SYDVKM. This CDR3 has 16 residues. V was clipped by 6 bases and J by 0 bases, with 12 bases between them. This chain's CDR3 is CASRGSVRSGANVLTF. The CDR3, as DNA: TGTGCCAGCAGGGGCAGTGTACGCTCTGGGGCCAACGTCCTGACTTTC.

This clone has a single count. CDR3 sequence: CASSFGQLLEKLFF. The CDR3 nucleotides are TGTGCCAGCAGCTTCGGACAACTTTTGGAAAAACTGTTTTTT. V is TRBV5-5 and J is TRBJ1-4; D may be TRBD1 (5 bases). V was pared by 2 bases and J by 8 bases, with 13 bases between. This CDR3 comprises 14 residues. Germline assignment: CDR1 SGHKS and CDR2 YYEKEE (reference sequence).

The rearrangement uses TRBV30 and TRBJ1-5; no firm D call. CDR3 length: 15 amino acids. The V and J ends lost 5 bases and 0 bases respectively, with 14 bases between them. CDR1 and CDR2 from the germline V gene are GTSNPN and SVGIG (reference sequence). The CDR3, as DNA: TGTGCCTGGGGTAAGGGAGCTTATAGCAATCAGCCCCAGCATTTT. Encoded protein: CAWGKGAYSNQPQHF. Based on the CDR3 plus reference TRBV30 and TRBJ1-5, the full variable domain is SQTIHQWPATLVQPVGSPLSLECTVEGTSNPNLYWYRQAAGRGLQLLFYSVGIGQISSEVPQNLSASRPQDRQFILSSKKLLLSDSGFYLCAWGKGAYSNQPQHFGDGTRLSIL.

This sequence joins TRBV7-6 and TRBJ2-3, with TRBD2 matching over 11 bases. The germline gives CDR1 SGHVS, CDR2 FNYEAQ. Trimming at V came to 5 bases and at J to 3 bases, leaving 7 bases not matched to a gene. The CDR3 is 16 amino acids. The CDR3 sequence is CASSLTTSGSTDTQYF. The CDR3 bases are TGTGCCAGCAGCCTGACAACTAGCGGGAGTACAGATACGCAGTATTTT.

V and J are TRBV5-1 and TRBJ1-3, with D hard to call. V was clipped by 0 bases and J by 0 bases, with 4 bases between them. There are 14 residues in the CDR3. Per the germline V gene, CDR1 is SGHRS and CDR2 is YFSETQ. CDR3 nucleotide sequence: TGCGCCAGCAGCTTGGGGAGCTCTGGAAACACCATATATTTT. This encodes CASSLGSSGNTIYF.

The V gene is TRBV3-1 (or the pseudogene TRBV3-2), the J gene TRBJ1-5, with D perhaps matching TRBD1 (6 bases). Germline CDR1 and CDR2: LGHDT and YNNKEL (reference sequence). The CDR3 spans 14 residues. Trimming left V 4 bases short and J 4 bases short, with 11 bases between. CDR3 in DNA: TGTGCCAGCAGCCTATACGGACAGAATCAGCCCCAGCATTTT. Its protein product is CASSLYGQNQPQHF.